This record concerns one T cell receptor (beta chain) sequence. Its matching antigen is unknown. This sample stems from a study of human T cells and chemical hapten exposure. Study-wide results and caveats: DPC sensitization left the count of TCRs above 1 in 1000 unchanged.

Specified time point: patch test 3, about 24 weeks after DPC sensitization. The treatment denotes: therapeutic diphenylcyclopropenone sensitization with weekly scalp DPC. CDR1 is SGHNT, CDR2 YYREEE, per germline (reference sequence). The CDR3 contains 15 residues. The V gene end was trimmed by 5 bases and the J gene end by 0 bases; junction bases not matched to a gene: 5. TCRdb passed the RACE reads through MiXCR, listing each CDR3 protein once. This table holds some 170,000 distinct CDR3 sequences, 25% to 35% found once. The clonotype originates from a young woman with alopecia areata. Some clones in this sample may be carry-over from other donors' samples. The chain uses TRBV5-4 and TRBJ2-3, with 8 bases matching TRBD2. The input for sequencing was whole blood, taken in connection with sensitization to the hapten diphenylcyclopropenone (DPC). The CDR3 sequence: CASRDQRGSTDTQYF. The DNA of the CDR3 is TGTGCCAGCAGGGATCAGCGGGGGAGCACAGATACGCAGTATTTT.